The following is a T cell receptor (beta chain) sequence with its context. These data originate in a study of blood T cell repertoires in COVID-19. Study summary: The analysed material was cDNA or gDNA that came from T cells, B-cell-depleted T cells, or PBMCs.

Trimming took off 3 bases at V and 8 bases at J, with 14 bases between the two ends. This CDR3 spans 14 amino acids. Germline V gene sequence: CDR1 ENHRY, CDR2 SYGVKD. Original handling: Reference gene primers were amplified, and this amplification served to estimate nucleated cell counts. Here immunoSEQ multiplex PCR was the method, and the copy in TCRdb shows in-frame clones only, minus some. That table supplies the V and J calls and clone size; D and trimming were determined from the DNA. This sample carries 100,000 to 150,000 clones, approximately 90% of them seen once, and the ten largest clones take around 4.5%.

The V and J genes are TRBV10-3 and TRBJ2-1; D may be TRBD1 (6 bases). The TCR originated in a man aged 55 to 70 with COVID-19, enrolled during active disease. Material for sequencing was peripheral blood. CDR3 in amino acids: CAISDPTGRDEQFF. The CDR3 region has the DNA TGTGCCATCAGTGACCCGACAGGTAGAGATGAGCAGTTCTTC.